These T cell receptor beta chains were read from a single sample in a study of T-cell reconstitution after alpha-beta-depleted transplantation in children. From the PCR reads, TCRdb called clonotypes with MiXCR, one entry per CDR3 protein. The repertoire has 700,000 to 850,000 distinct CDR3 sequences, 15% to 20% of them found once; the top ten carry approximately 5%. Here the sequenced sample was PBMCs, mostly from graft donor cells, taken 360 days after TCRalphabeta/CD19-depleted stem cell transplant. These receptors were collected from a male patient aged 10 to 17 who had a stem cell transplant for acute lymphoblastic leukemia, so the T cells may come from the graft donor. Each CDR3 is given with its conserved first and last residue. A D gene is named only where the DNA matches it firmly. The size field is filled for only some rows; it gives once, few, many or a size class.

j_call: TRBJ1-2
d_call: -
v_call: TRBV20-1
clone_size: few
cdr3_aa: CSAEPVRGSGYTF
cdr3_nt: TGCAGTGCCGAACCAGTCAGGGGAAGTGGCTACACCTTC

j_call: TRBJ2-1
d_call: TRBD2
v_call: TRBV6-5
clone_size: few
cdr3_aa: CASSFGLAGMDEQFF
cdr3_nt: TGTGCCAGCAGTTTCGGACTAGCGGGAATGGATGAGCAGTTCTTC

j_call: TRBJ1-5
d_call: -
v_call: TRBV27
clone_size: few
cdr3_aa: CASSKWDAKQPQHF
cdr3_nt: TGTGCCAGCAGTAAGTGGGACGCGAAGCAGCCCCAGCATTTT

j_call: TRBJ1-2
d_call: TRBD1
v_call: TRBV29-1
clone_size: -
cdr3_aa: CSVTGSFLPYGYTF
cdr3_nt: TGCAGCGTGACAGGGTCCTTTCTTCCCTATGGCTACACCTTC

j_call: TRBJ2-7
d_call: TRBD2
v_call: TRBV27
clone_size: -
cdr3_aa: CASTRTSGYEQYF
cdr3_nt: TGTGCCAGCACCCGGACTAGCGGCTACGAGCAGTACTTC

j_call: TRBJ2-1
d_call: TRBD2
v_call: TRBV2
clone_size: few
cdr3_aa: CASDKAGGPVEQFF
cdr3_nt: TGTGCCAGCGACAAAGCGGGAGGGCCAGTTGAGCAGTTCTTC

j_call: TRBJ2-2
d_call: -
v_call: TRBV7-8
clone_size: few
cdr3_aa: CASSQQGLENTGELFF
cdr3_nt: TGTGCCAGCAGCCAACAGGGCCTGGAGAACACCGGGGAGCTGTTTTTT

j_call: TRBJ2-7
d_call: TRBD2
v_call: TRBV7-6
clone_size: -
cdr3_aa: CASSSLAGGISYEQYF
cdr3_nt: TGTGCCAGCAGCTCCCTAGCGGGAGGGATCTCCTACGAGCAGTACTTC

j_call: TRBJ2-3
d_call: -
v_call: TRBV7-9
clone_size: -
cdr3_aa: CASSSLATGTDTQYF
cdr3_nt: TGTGCCAGCAGCTCATTAGCGACGGGGACAGATACGCAGTATTTT

j_call: TRBJ2-7
d_call: TRBD1
v_call: TRBV5-5
clone_size: many
cdr3_aa: CASSLAPRGSSYEQYF
cdr3_nt: TGTGCCAGCAGCTTGGCCCCCAGGGGGTCCTCCTACGAGCAGTACTTC

j_call: TRBJ1-5
d_call: TRBD1
v_call: TRBV10-3
clone_size: few
cdr3_aa: CAISPGQRLNQPQHF
cdr3_nt: TGTGCCATTTCCCCGGGACAGCGACTAAATCAGCCCCAGCATTTT

j_call: TRBJ2-5
d_call: TRBD1
v_call: TRBV5-5
clone_size: many
cdr3_aa: CASSLRDSQETQYF
cdr3_nt: TGTGCCAGCAGCTTGCGGGACAGCCAAGAGACCCAGTACTTC

j_call: TRBJ2-2
d_call: -
v_call: TRBV5-1
clone_size: few
cdr3_aa: CASSLSWAGGELFF
cdr3_nt: TGCGCCAGCAGCTTGTCGTGGGCCGGCGGGGAGCTGTTTTTT

j_call: TRBJ2-5
d_call: -
v_call: TRBV10-3
clone_size: -
cdr3_aa: CAISGGDNQETQYF
cdr3_nt: TGTGCCATCAGCGGAGGGGACAACCAAGAGACCCAGTACTTC

j_call: TRBJ2-5
d_call: TRBD2
v_call: TRBV11-2
clone_size: few
cdr3_aa: CASSTQLGLAGGKETQYF
cdr3_nt: TGTGCCAGCAGCACACAATTAGGACTAGCGGGAGGGAAAGAGACCCAGTACTTC

j_call: TRBJ2-2
d_call: -
v_call: TRBV7-8
clone_size: -
cdr3_aa: CASSLASGGLTGELFF
cdr3_nt: TGTGCCAGCAGCTTAGCATCAGGAGGGTTGACCGGGGAGCTGTTTTTT

j_call: TRBJ2-5
d_call: TRBD2
v_call: TRBV7-2
clone_size: few
cdr3_aa: CASSWLAAEETQYF
cdr3_nt: TGTGCCAGCAGCTGGCTAGCGGCCGAAGAGACCCAGTACTTC

j_call: TRBJ2-3
d_call: -
v_call: TRBV6-1
clone_size: -
cdr3_aa: CASRRDRPSTDTQYF
cdr3_nt: TGTGCCAGCAGGCGGGACAGACCTAGCACAGATACGCAGTATTTT

j_call: TRBJ2-2
d_call: -
v_call: TRBV6-2/TRBV6-3
clone_size: many
cdr3_aa: CASSTGLNTGELFF
cdr3_nt: TGTGCCAGCAGTACTGGACTTAACACCGGGGAGCTGTTTTTT

j_call: TRBJ2-5
d_call: -
v_call: TRBV5-1
clone_size: few
cdr3_aa: CASSPGAGRSETQYF
cdr3_nt: TGCGCCAGCAGCCCCGGTGCAGGGCGGTCGGAGACCCAGTACTTC

j_call: TRBJ2-1
d_call: TRBD2
v_call: TRBV2
clone_size: -
cdr3_aa: CAEGASGRAGQFF
cdr3_nt: TGTGCCGAAGGTGCTAGCGGGAGGGCCGGGCAGTTCTTC

j_call: TRBJ2-7
d_call: TRBD2
v_call: TRBV15
clone_size: few
cdr3_aa: CATSRPEVAGESEQYF
cdr3_nt: TGTGCCACCAGTCGCCCCGAGGTAGCGGGAGAGAGCGAGCAGTACTTC

j_call: TRBJ2-2
d_call: TRBD2
v_call: TRBV7-9
clone_size: many
cdr3_aa: CASSFRTSGSGELFF
cdr3_nt: TGTGCCAGCAGCTTCCGGACTAGCGGGAGCGGGGAGCTGTTTTTT

j_call: TRBJ2-3
d_call: TRBD1
v_call: TRBV5-1
clone_size: many
cdr3_aa: CASSLRGLSTDTQYF
cdr3_nt: TGCGCCAGCAGCTTAAGGGGGCTAAGCACAGATACGCAGTATTTT

j_call: TRBJ2-7
d_call: -
v_call: TRBV20-1
clone_size: many
cdr3_aa: CSASRRSSYEQYF
cdr3_nt: TGCAGTGCTAGTCGGCGGAGCTCCTACGAGCAGTACTTC

j_call: TRBJ2-5
d_call: -
v_call: TRBV18
clone_size: -
cdr3_aa: CASSHPIDMGETQYF
cdr3_nt: TGTGCCAGCTCACATCCGATCGACATGGGAGAGACCCAGTACTTC

j_call: TRBJ2-1
d_call: -
v_call: TRBV6-2/TRBV6-3
clone_size: -
cdr3_aa: CASSPTGTWYNEQFF
cdr3_nt: TGTGCCAGCAGTCCCACGGGGACGTGGTACAATGAGCAGTTCTTC

j_call: TRBJ2-7
d_call: -
v_call: TRBV12-3/TRBV12-4
clone_size: few
cdr3_aa: CASSFDGGHYEQYF
cdr3_nt: TGTGCCAGCAGTTTTGACGGGGGCCACTACGAGCAGTACTTC

j_call: TRBJ1-1
d_call: -
v_call: TRBV29-1
clone_size: few
cdr3_aa: CSSGGVRNTEAFF
cdr3_nt: TGCAGCTCGGGAGGGGTTAGGAACACTGAAGCTTTCTTT

j_call: TRBJ1-5
d_call: TRBD1
v_call: TRBV12-3/TRBV12-4
clone_size: many
cdr3_aa: CASRLGQIQSNQPQHF
cdr3_nt: TGTGCCAGCAGGCTGGGACAGATACAGAGCAATCAGCCCCAGCATTTT

j_call: TRBJ2-4
d_call: TRBD2
v_call: TRBV20-1
clone_size: -
cdr3_aa: CSARDPRGGQNIQYF
cdr3_nt: TGCAGTGCTAGAGATCCCCGGGGGGGGCAAAACATTCAGTACTTC

j_call: TRBJ1-1
d_call: -
v_call: TRBV6-4
clone_size: -
cdr3_aa: CASSPRGKNTEAFF
cdr3_nt: TGTGCCAGCAGCCCCAGGGGCAAGAACACTGAAGCTTTCTTT

j_call: TRBJ2-5
d_call: -
v_call: TRBV18
clone_size: -
cdr3_aa: CASSLGRDYQETQYF
cdr3_nt: TGTGCCAGCTCACTAGGTAGGGACTACCAAGAGACCCAGTACTTC

j_call: TRBJ2-3
d_call: TRBD2
v_call: TRBV19
clone_size: once
cdr3_aa: CASRIVGRGGTQYF
cdr3_nt: TGTGCCAGCCGTATCGTCGGGAGGGGTGGAACGCAGTATTTT

j_call: TRBJ2-4
d_call: TRBD2
v_call: TRBV7-9
clone_size: few
cdr3_aa: CASSPISGRGENIQYF
cdr3_nt: TGTGCCAGCAGCCCTATTAGCGGGAGAGGCGAAAACATTCAGTACTTC

j_call: TRBJ2-7
d_call: TRBD1
v_call: TRBV5-1
clone_size: -
cdr3_aa: CASSARQGNYEQYF
cdr3_nt: TGCGCCAGCAGCGCCCGACAGGGTAACTACGAGCAGTACTTC

j_call: TRBJ1-2
d_call: -
v_call: TRBV5-1
clone_size: few
cdr3_aa: CASSPVGGLYGYTF
cdr3_nt: TGCGCCAGCAGCCCGGTGGGGGGCCTCTATGGCTACACCTTC

j_call: TRBJ2-1
d_call: TRBD2
v_call: TRBV2
clone_size: -
cdr3_aa: CASSLRLAELRNEQFF
cdr3_nt: TGTGCCAGCAGTCTCCGACTAGCGGAACTTCGCAATGAGCAGTTCTTC